This T cell receptor (beta chain) was captured in a study of breast tumors, draining lymph nodes, adjacent tissues. Overall study results and limits: Luminal-like breast cancer showed significantly greater tumor-nontumor repertoire similarity than basal-like breast cancer did. The lymph node origin of tumor T cells was framed as consistent with a hypothesis, not demonstrated. Findings are consistent with lymph node origin and intratumoral expansion of most tumor T cells.

The CDR3 sequence is 12 residues long. The ends were cut back, 2 bases at V and 6 bases at J, with 7 bases in the middle. CDR1 and CDR2 from the germline V gene are LGHNT and FRNRAP. The lymph nodes were axillary draining lymph nodes from breast cancer patients. One entry per CDR3 protein results from TCRdb running MiXCR on the multiplex PCR reads. The sample has 150,000 to 200,000 distinct CDR3 sequences, approximately 33% seen once. There are many counts of this clonotype. Its antigen is currently unknown. V and J are TRBV12-5 and TRBJ2-5; D not certain. The clonotype originates from a female donor with breast cancer. Some clones in this sample may be carry-over from other donors' samples. Sequences were obtained from axillary lymph node tissue. CDR3 DNA: TGTGCTAGTGGTTTGACCTACAAGACCCAGTACTTC. It yields the protein CASGLTYKTQYF.